This T cell receptor (beta chain) was found in a study of blood T cell repertoires in COVID-19. Across the whole study: Acute and convalescent COVID-19 samples came from the United States, Italy and Spain. In each case, the material was cDNA or gDNA derived from T cells, B-cell-depleted T cells, or PBMCs.

The V gene's germline CDR1 is SGHAT and CDR2 FQNNGV. V gave up 4 bases and J gave up 4 bases; unmatched junction bases: 9. The CDR3 has 15 amino acids. Under the authors' procedure: Quantification of nucleated cells was approximated via reference gene primer amplification. TCRdb's table, derived via immunoSEQ multiplex PCR, lists solely in-frame clones and lacks some. That table furnishes V, J and clone size, whereas the DNA furnished D and trimming. The repertoire consists of under 50,000 clones, with less than 95% occurring once and the leading ten covering under 8.5%. This clone was detected once. The sample comprised peripheral blood. The receptor comes from a man between 65 and 85 years old with active COVID-19. The V and J genes are TRBV11-2 and TRBJ1-2; 7 bases fit TRBD1. CDR3 protein: CASSSNRGTPYGYTF. The CDR3 DNA reads as TGTGCCAGCAGCTCTAACAGGGGAACTCCCTATGGCTACACCTTC.